Described below is a single TCR beta chain sequence and its context. The sample belongs to a study of technical replicates of blood from a handful of donors. Here immunoSEQ multiplex PCR was the method, and the copy in TCRdb shows in-frame clones only, minus some. The table includes tens of thousands of clones, 92% detected once. The sequencing input was T cells isolated from PBMCs. This sequence originates from a human donor in good health.

The CDR3 is CASSGGTSGSLNEQFF. DNA for the CDR3: TGTGCCAGTAGTGGGGGGACTAGCGGGAGTCTCAATGAGCAGTTCTTC. V is TRBV19 and J is TRBJ2-1, with 14 bases identical to TRBD2. Germline V gene lookup returns CDR1 LNHDA and CDR2 SQIVND (reference sequence). V lost 5 bases and J lost 6; bases outside the gene matches: 6. The CDR3 has 16 residues.